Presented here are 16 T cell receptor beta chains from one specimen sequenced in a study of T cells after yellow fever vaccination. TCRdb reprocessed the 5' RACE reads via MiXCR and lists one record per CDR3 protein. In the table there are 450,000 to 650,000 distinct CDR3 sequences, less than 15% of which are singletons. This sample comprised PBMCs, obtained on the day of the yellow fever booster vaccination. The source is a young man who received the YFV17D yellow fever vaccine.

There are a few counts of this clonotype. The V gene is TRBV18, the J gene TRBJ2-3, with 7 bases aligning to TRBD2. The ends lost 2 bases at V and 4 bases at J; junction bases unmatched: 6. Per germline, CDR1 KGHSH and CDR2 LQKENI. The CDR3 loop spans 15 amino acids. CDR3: CASSPISGAPDTQYF. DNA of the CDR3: TGTGCCAGCTCACCAATAAGCGGGGCCCCAGATACGCAGTATTTT.

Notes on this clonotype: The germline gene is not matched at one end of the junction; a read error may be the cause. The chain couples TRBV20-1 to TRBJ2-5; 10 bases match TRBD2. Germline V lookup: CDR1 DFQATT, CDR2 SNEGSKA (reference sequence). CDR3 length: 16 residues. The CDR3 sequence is CCAPAASGRAGRTQYF. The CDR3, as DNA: TGCTGTGCCCCCGCGGCCAGCGGGAGGGCTGGGAGGACCCAGTACTTC.

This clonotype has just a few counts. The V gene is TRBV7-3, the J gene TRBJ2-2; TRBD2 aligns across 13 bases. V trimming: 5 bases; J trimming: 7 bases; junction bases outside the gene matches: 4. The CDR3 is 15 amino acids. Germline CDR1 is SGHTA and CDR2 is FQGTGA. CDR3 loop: CASSRTSGSFGELFF. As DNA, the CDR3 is TGTGCCAGCAGCAGGACTAGCGGGAGTTTCGGGGAGCTGTTTTTT.

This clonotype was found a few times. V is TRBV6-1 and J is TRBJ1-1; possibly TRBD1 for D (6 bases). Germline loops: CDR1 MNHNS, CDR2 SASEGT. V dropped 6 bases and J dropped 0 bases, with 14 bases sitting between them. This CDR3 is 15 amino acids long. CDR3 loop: CASSRQGLMNTEAFF. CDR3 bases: TGTGCCAGCAGCCGGCAGGGGCTAATGAACACTGAAGCTTTCTTT.

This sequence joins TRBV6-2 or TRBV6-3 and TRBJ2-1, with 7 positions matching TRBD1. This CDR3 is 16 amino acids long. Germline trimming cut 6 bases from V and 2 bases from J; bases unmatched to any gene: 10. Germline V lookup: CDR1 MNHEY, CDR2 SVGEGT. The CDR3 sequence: CASSSPRDSPYNEQFF. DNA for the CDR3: TGTGCCAGCAGCTCCCCCCGGGACAGTCCCTACAATGAGCAGTTCTTC.

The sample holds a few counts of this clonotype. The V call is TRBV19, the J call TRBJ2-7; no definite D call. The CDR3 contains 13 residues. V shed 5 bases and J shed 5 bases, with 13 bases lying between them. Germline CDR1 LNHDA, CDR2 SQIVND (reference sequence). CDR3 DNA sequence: TGTGCCAGTAGTTCGACGTACAGAGACGAGCAGTACTTC. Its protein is CASSSTYRDEQYF.

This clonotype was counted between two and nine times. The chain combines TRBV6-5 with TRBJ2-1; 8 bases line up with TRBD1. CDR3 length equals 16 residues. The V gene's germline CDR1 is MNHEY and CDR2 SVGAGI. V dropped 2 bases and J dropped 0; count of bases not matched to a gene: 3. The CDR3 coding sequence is TGTGCCAGCAGTTACACCGGGACAGGCTCCTACAATGAGCAGTTCTTC. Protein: CASSYTGTGSYNEQFF.

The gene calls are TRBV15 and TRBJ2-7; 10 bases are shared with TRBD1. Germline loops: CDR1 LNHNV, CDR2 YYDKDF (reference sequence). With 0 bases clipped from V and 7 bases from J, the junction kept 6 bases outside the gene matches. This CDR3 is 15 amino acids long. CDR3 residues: CATSREWDRGIEQYF. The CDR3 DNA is TGTGCCACCAGCAGAGAGTGGGACAGGGGTATTGAGCAGTACTTC.

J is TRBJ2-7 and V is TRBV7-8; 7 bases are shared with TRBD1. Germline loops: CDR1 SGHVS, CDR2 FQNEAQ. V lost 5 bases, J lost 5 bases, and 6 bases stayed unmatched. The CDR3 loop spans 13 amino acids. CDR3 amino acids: CASSLTGWNEQYF. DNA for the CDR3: TGTGCCAGCAGCCTGACAGGGTGGAACGAGCAGTACTTC. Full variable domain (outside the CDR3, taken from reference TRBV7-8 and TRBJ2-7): GAGVSQSPRYKVAKRGQDVALRCDPISGHVSLFWYQQALGQGPEFLTYFQNEAQLDKSGLPSDRFFAERPEGSVSTLKIQRTQQEDSAVYLCASSLTGWNEQYFGPGTRLTVT.

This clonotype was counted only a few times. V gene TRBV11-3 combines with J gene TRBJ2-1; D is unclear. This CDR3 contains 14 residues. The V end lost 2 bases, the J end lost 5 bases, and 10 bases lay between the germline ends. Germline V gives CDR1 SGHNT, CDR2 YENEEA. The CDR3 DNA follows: TGTGCCAGCAGCTTATCCCTTGGTGACAATGAGCAGTTCTTC. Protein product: CASSLSLGDNEQFF.

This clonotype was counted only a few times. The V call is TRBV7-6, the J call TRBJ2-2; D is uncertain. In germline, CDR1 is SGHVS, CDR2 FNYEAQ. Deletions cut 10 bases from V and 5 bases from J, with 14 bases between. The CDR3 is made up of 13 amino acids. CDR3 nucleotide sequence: TGTGCCACGGCGGTTGGGCAAACCGGGGAGCTGTTTTTT. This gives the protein CATAVGQTGELFF.

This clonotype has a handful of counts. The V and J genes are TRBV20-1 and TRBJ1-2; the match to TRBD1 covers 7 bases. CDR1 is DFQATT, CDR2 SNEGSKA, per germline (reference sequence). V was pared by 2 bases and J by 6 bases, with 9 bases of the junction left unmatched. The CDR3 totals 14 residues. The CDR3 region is CSARQTGLMDGYTF. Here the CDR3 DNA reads TGCAGTGCTAGACAGACAGGGCTCATGGATGGCTACACCTTC.

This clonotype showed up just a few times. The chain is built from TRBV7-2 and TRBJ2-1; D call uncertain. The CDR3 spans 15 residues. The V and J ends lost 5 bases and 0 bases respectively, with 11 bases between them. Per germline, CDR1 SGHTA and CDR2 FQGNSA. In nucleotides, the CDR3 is TGTGCCAGCAGCCGGCTGACCGACTCCTACAATGAGCAGTTCTTC. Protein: CASSRLTDSYNEQFF.

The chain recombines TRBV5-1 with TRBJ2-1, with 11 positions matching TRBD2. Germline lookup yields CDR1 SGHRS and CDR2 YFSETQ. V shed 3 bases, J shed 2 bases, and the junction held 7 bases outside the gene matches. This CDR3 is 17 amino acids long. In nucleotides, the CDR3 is TGCGCCAGCAGCTATTACTTAGCGGGAGGGCCCTACAATGAGCAGTTCTTC. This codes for CASSYYLAGGPYNEQFF.

The CDR3 here is CSVEVGEQFF. The DNA for the CDR3 is TGCAGCGTTGAAGTAGGGGAGCAGTTCTTC. This sequence joins TRBV29-1 and TRBJ2-1, with D unclear. Germline lookup yields CDR1 SQVTM and CDR2 ANQGSEA. V lost 1 base and J 10 bases, leaving 5 bases between the germline ends. The CDR3 is 10 amino acids.

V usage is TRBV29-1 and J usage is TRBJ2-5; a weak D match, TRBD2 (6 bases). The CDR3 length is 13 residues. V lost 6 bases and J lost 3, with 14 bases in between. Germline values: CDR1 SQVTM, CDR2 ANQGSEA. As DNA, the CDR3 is TGCAGCGTGGCCGGGACTGCCAAAGAGACCCAGTACTTC. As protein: CSVAGTAKETQYF. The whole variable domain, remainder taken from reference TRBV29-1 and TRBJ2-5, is SAVISQKPSRDICQRGTSLTIQCQVDSQVTMMFWYRQQPGQSLTLIATANQGSEATYESGFVIDKFPISRPNLTFSTLTVSNMSPEDSSIYLCSVAGTAKETQYFGPGTRLLVL.